The 21 T cell receptor beta chains presented below share a single source sample, sequenced in a study of blood T cell repertoires in COVID-19. This table comes from immunoSEQ multiplex PCR, and its TCRdb copy is limited to in-frame clones, with some not included. Of roughly 100,000 clones listed, 88% are singletons. Material for sequencing was peripheral blood. Source of these receptors: a woman of 80 years or more with active COVID-19.

V gene TRBV28 combines with J gene TRBJ2-2; 14 nucleotides agree with TRBD2. Germline V gene sequence: CDR1 MDHEN, CDR2 SYDVKM. J gave up 4 bases and V 7 bases, and 11 bases lay outside the gene matches. This CDR3 spans 18 amino acids. CDR3 sequence: CASTPGLAGAPFTGELFF. The CDR3 DNA follows: TGTGCCAGCACCCCGGGACTAGCGGGAGCCCCCTTCACCGGGGAGCTGTTTTTT. The variable domain in full, with the rest retrieved from reference TRBV28 and TRBJ2-2, is DVKVTQSSRYLVKRTGEKVFLECVQDMDHENMFWYRQDPGLGLRLIYFSYDVKMKEKGDIPEGYSVSREKKERFSLILESASTNQTSMYLCASTPGLAGAPFTGELFFGEGSRLTVL.

V and J are TRBV16 and TRBJ2-2, with TRBD2 identical over 9 bases. The V gene end was trimmed by 2 bases and the J gene end by 7 bases; junction bases not matched to a gene: 5. The CDR3 extends over 15 amino acids. Germline CDR1 and CDR2: KGHSY and FQNENV. The CDR3 here is CASSQKGLAVGELFF. CDR3 bases: TGTGCCAGCAGCCAAAAGGGACTAGCTGTCGGGGAGCTGTTTTTT. Drawing the rest from reference TRBV16 and TRBJ2-2, the complete variable domain is GEEVAQTPKHLVRGEGQKAKLYCAPIKGHSYVFWYQQVLKNEFKFLISFQNENVFDETGMPKERFSAKCLPNSPCSLEIQATKLEDSAVYFCASSQKGLAVGELFFGEGSRLTVL.

The chain has TRBV28 and TRBJ1-5; unclear D gene. The V gene lost 5 bases and the J gene lost 0 bases, with 8 bases spanning the gap. CDR3 length: 14 amino acids. From germline, CDR1 is MDHEN and CDR2 SYDVKM. CDR3 amino acids: CASSPVVSNQPQHF. The CDR3 region has the DNA TGTGCCAGCAGTCCTGTCGTTAGCAATCAGCCCCAGCATTTT.

The chain links TRBV29-1 to TRBJ2-2; 7 positions agree with TRBD2. Looked up from germline, CDR1 is SQVTM and CDR2 is ANQGSEA. The V and J ends lost 5 bases and 0 bases, in that order; junction bases with no gene match: 0. The CDR3 runs 13 residues. This chain's CDR3 is CSVRGANTGELFF. The CDR3 DNA follows: TGCAGCGTTCGGGGGGCGAACACCGGGGAGCTGTTTTTT.

This clone was observed a single time. The chain joins TRBV5-6 to TRBJ2-1; weak D call: TRBD2 (5 bases). The CDR3 totals 15 residues. Germline V lookup: CDR1 SGHDT, CDR2 YYEEEE. The V end was cut by 4 bases, the J end by 4 bases, with 15 bases between. The CDR3 sequence: CASSRTRRGYNEQFF. CDR3 DNA: TGTGCCAGCAGCCGGACCCGCCGAGGGTACAATGAGCAGTTCTTC.

This chain links TRBV6-2 or TRBV6-3 with TRBJ1-1; 9 bases fit TRBD1. The CDR3 length is 14 residues. The V segment lost 2 bases and the J segment 4 bases; nucleotides outside the gene matches: 2. Germline CDR1 is MNHEY and CDR2 is SVGEGT. The DNA for the CDR3 is TGTGCCAGCAGTTACGACAGGGGGAGCACTGAAGCTTTCTTT. It specifies CASSYDRGSTEAFF.

V usage is TRBV29-1 and J usage is TRBJ2-7, with 9 bases aligning to TRBD1. The germline V gene encodes CDR1 SQVTM and CDR2 ANQGSEA. The CDR3 loop spans 16 amino acids. The V gene end was trimmed by 0 bases and the J gene end by 5 bases; junction bases not matched to a gene: 11. The CDR3 region has the DNA TGCAGCGTTGAAGATCTAGGGACAGGGTACGGACACGAGCAGTACTTC. This sequence encodes CSVEDLGTGYGHEQYF.

The V gene is TRBV19, the J gene TRBJ2-1, with 7 bases lining up with TRBD1. Germline-derived CDR1 and CDR2 are LNHDA and SQIVND (reference sequence). The CDR3 totals 14 residues. The ends lost 5 bases at V and 6 bases at J; junction bases unmatched: 7. The CDR3 region has the DNA TGTGCCAGTAGTGCTCGACAGGGTTTCAATGAGCAGTTCTTC. Translating gives CASSARQGFNEQFF.

CDR3 bases: TGTGCCACCAGTGAATCAGGGGGTCGGAACGAGCAGTACTTC. This gives the protein CATSESGGRNEQYF. This chain links TRBV24-1 with TRBJ2-7; 7 bases fit TRBD1. V lost 4 bases to trimming and J lost 5 bases; unmatched junction nucleotides: 7. Germline CDR1 reads KGHDR; CDR2 reads SFDVKD. The CDR3 sequence is 14 residues long.

This rearrangement joins TRBV7-9 to TRBJ2-4; TRBD2 might be the D (5 bases). CDR1 and CDR2 (germline): SEHNR, FQNEAQ (reference sequence). The CDR3 length is 14 residues. V lost 5 bases to trimming and J lost 0 bases, with 8 bases between them. This chain's CDR3 is CASSVGIAKNIQYF. The CDR3 coding sequence is TGTGCCAGCAGCGTCGGGATAGCCAAAAACATTCAGTACTTC.

This chain links TRBV6-1 with TRBJ2-1, with 8 bases aligning to TRBD2. V shed 1 base and J 8 bases; nucleotides not matched to a gene: 7. The V gene's germline CDR1 is MNHNS and CDR2 SASEGT. The CDR3 extends over 15 amino acids. The CDR3: CASSEVSGRRDEQFF. The CDR3 nucleotides are TGTGCCAGCAGTGAAGTAAGCGGGAGACGCGATGAGCAGTTCTTC.

The chain is built from TRBV5-5 and TRBJ2-7; TRBD1 is a possible D gene (5 bases). This CDR3 region has 14 residues. V gave up 2 bases and J gave up 1 base, with 10 bases separating them. The germline V gene encodes CDR1 SGHKS and CDR2 YYEKEE (reference sequence). The DNA of the CDR3 is TGTGCCAGCAGCTTCAGGGTTTTGTCCTACGAGCAGTACTTC. Protein sequence: CASSFRVLSYEQYF.

The chain carries TRBV28 and TRBJ2-1, with a tentative D call TRBD2 (5 bases). CDR3 length equals 13 residues. Looked up from germline, CDR1 is MDHEN and CDR2 is SYDVKM. V was cut by 2 bases and J by 9 bases, with 11 bases left in between. For the CDR3, the DNA is TGTGCCAGCAGTTTACCCGATCGGGGTGAGCAGTTCTTC. It yields the protein CASSLPDRGEQFF.

The rearrangement joins TRBV6-5 to TRBJ2-7; 8 bases map to TRBD1. Germline V CDR1 and CDR2: MNHEY, SVGAGI. The CDR3 sequence is 14 residues long. V dropped 2 bases and J dropped 7; count of bases not matched to a gene: 7. CDR3 residues: CASSYGQGLGEQYF. The CDR3 DNA sequence: TGTGCCAGCAGTTACGGACAGGGCCTTGGGGAGCAGTACTTC.

V is TRBV18 and J is TRBJ1-2, with 8 bases fitting TRBD1. This CDR3 contains 16 residues. CDR1 and CDR2 from the germline V gene are KGHSH and LQKENI. J lost 7 bases, V lost 3 bases, and 13 bases had no gene match. This CDR3 is CASSPDRQGKLSGYTF. The CDR3 DNA is TGTGCCAGCTCACCTGATCGACAGGGGAAGTTGTCTGGCTACACCTTC.

This clone came up a few times. J is TRBJ2-2 and V is TRBV7-6, with 10 bases aligning to TRBD2. Germline V gives CDR1 SGHVS, CDR2 FNYEAQ. This CDR3 comprises 18 residues. Trimming cost V 5 bases and J 3 bases; bases outside gene matches: 12. This chain's CDR3 is CASSPLAGVDYDTGELFF. The CDR3 DNA follows: TGTGCCAGCAGCCCCCTAGCGGGAGTAGATTATGACACCGGGGAGCTGTTTTTT.

This chain joins TRBV5-1 and TRBJ2-7, with TRBD2 identical over 11 bases. After removal of 3 bases from V and 1 base from J, the junction contained 6 bases not matched to a gene. The CDR3 runs to 16 residues. In germline, CDR1 is SGHRS, CDR2 YFSETQ. The CDR3 DNA follows: TGCGCCAGCAGCTCTGGGGGGACTAGCGGTTCCTACGAGCAGTACTTC. Translation: CASSSGGTSGSYEQYF.

V usage is TRBV5-1 and J usage is TRBJ2-3; D possibly corresponds to TRBD2 (7 bases). The CDR3 runs 15 residues. The V end lost 6 bases, the J end lost 3 bases, and 17 bases lay between the germline ends. Per the germline V gene, CDR1 is SGHRS and CDR2 is YFSETQ. The CDR3 reads CASTGPGGPTDTQYF. The CDR3 DNA is TGCGCCAGCACCGGGCCGGGGGGCCCAACAGATACGCAGTATTTT.

The chain recombines TRBV15 with TRBJ1-2, with D possibly matching TRBD1 (6 bases). Germline CDR1 reads LNHNV; CDR2 reads YYDKDF (reference sequence). Deletions cut 0 bases from V and 3 bases from J, with 11 bases between. The CDR3 sequence is 15 residues long. The CDR3 nucleotides read TGTGCCACCAGCAGAGAGGGCAGGGGTTACTATGGCTACACCTTC. Translation gives CATSREGRGYYGYTF.

This chain connects TRBV28 to TRBJ2-4; a possible D gene is TRBD2 (5 bases). Trimming removed 6 bases from V and 0 bases from J, with 12 bases in between. Germline values: CDR1 MDHEN, CDR2 SYDVKM. This CDR3 is 15 amino acids long. The CDR3 DNA sequence: TGTGCCAGCAGGGGAGACGGGCCAGCCAAAAACATTCAGTACTTC. Amino acid sequence: CASRGDGPAKNIQYF.

This chain uses TRBV2 with TRBJ2-7; the match to TRBD2 covers 12 bases. Trimming took 7 bases from V and 1 from J; bases not matched to a gene: 5. Germline V gene sequence: CDR1 SNHLY, CDR2 FYNNEI. The CDR3 contains 15 residues. The CDR3 sequence: CASTETSGGSYEQYF. The CDR3 nucleotides are TGTGCCAGCACCGAGACTAGCGGGGGTTCCTACGAGCAGTACTTC.